This T cell receptor (beta chain) appears in the sequencing data of a study of beta chain features in type 1 diabetes. Study outcomes and limitations: Significant though moderate, a shortening of TCRB CDR3s appeared in all four CD4+ subsets of Type 1 diabetes patients. With patients and controls alike, PCR might favor shorter templates to an equal degree. Lower insertion and higher deletion counts appeared at VDJ junctions in type 1 diabetes patients. Across patients, naive, central memory and Treg TCRB repertoires exhibited apparently greater similarity than was observed across healthy donors.

The table lists this clone with a few counts. What it binds is not known. The investigators reverse transcribed all of the isolated RNA, so they sequenced expressed TCRB transcripts. Measured with immunoSEQ multiplex PCR; TCRdb has only the in-frame clones, and not every one. The repertoire holds about 140,000 clones, with roughly 10% as singletons. Input material: central memory CD4+ T cells from blood. The receptor was derived from a middle-aged woman in good health.

The CDR3 nucleotides read TGCGCCAGCAGCCAAGAGTTGGCTCCCAATGAGCAGTTCTTC. It is translated as CASSQELAPNEQFF. The chain recombines TRBV4-3 with TRBJ2-1; D uncertain. This CDR3 has 14 residues. V lost 0 bases to trimming and J lost 6 bases, with 9 bases between them. Germline values: CDR1 LGHNA, CDR2 YSLEER.